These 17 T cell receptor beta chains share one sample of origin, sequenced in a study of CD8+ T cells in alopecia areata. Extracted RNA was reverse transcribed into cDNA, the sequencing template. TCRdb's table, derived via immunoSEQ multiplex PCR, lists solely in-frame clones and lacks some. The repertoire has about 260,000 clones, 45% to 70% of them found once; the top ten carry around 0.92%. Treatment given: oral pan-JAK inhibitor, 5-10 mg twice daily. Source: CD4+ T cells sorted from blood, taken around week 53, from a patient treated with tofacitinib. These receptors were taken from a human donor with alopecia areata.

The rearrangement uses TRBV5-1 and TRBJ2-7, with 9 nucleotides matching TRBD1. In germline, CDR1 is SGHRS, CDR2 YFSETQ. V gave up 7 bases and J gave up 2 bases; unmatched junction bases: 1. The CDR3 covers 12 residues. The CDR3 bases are TGCGCCAGCGGACAGGGGACCTACGAGCAGTACTTC. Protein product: CASGQGTYEQYF.

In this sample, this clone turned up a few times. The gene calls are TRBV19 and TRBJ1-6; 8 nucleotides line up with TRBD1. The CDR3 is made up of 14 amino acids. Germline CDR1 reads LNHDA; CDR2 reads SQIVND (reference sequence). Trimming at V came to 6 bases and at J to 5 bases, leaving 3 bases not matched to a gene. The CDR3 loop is CASSGQGHNSPLHF. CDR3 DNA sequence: TGTGCCAGTAGCGGACAGGGACATAATTCACCCCTCCACTTT. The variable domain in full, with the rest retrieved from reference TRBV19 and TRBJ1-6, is DGGITQSPKYLFRKEGQNVTLSCEQNLNHDAMYWYRQDPGQGLRLIYYSQIVNDFQKGDIAEGYSVSREKKESFPLTVTSAQKNPTAFYLCASSGQGHNSPLHFGNGTRLTVT.

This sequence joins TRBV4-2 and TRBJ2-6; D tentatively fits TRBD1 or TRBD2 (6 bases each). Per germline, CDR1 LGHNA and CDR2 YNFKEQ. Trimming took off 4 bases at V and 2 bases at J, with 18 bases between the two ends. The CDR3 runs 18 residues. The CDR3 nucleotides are TGTGCCAGCAGCCCGGGGGCAGGGTCGCGACCTGGGGCCAACGTCCTGACTTTC. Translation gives CASSPGAGSRPGANVLTF.

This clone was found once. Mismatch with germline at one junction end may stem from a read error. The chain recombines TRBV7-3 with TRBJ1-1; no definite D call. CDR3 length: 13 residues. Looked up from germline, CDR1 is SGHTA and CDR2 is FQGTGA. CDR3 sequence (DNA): TGTGCCAGCAGCATAACAAGCAACACTGAAGCTTTCTTT. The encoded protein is CASSITSNTEAFF.

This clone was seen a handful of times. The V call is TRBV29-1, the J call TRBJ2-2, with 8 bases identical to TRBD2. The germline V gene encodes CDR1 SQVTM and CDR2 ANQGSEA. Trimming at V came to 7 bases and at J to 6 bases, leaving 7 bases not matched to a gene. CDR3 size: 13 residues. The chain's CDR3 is CSGYSGRAGELFF. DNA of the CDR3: TGCAGCGGTTACTCCGGGAGGGCCGGGGAGCTGTTTTTT.

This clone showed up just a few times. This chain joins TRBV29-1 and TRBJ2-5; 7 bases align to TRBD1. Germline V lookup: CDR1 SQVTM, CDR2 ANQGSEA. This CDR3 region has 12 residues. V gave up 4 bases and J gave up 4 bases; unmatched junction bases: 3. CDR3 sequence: CSVGGGVETQYF. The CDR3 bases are TGCAGCGTTGGAGGGGGCGTAGAGACCCAGTACTTC.

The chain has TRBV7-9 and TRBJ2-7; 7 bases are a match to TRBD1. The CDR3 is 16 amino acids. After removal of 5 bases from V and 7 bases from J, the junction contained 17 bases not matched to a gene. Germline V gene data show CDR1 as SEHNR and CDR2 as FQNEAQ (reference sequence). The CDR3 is CASSPLPLAPRGEQYF. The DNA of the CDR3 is TGTGCCAGCAGCCCACTCCCCCTAGCTCCCAGGGGGGAGCAGTACTTC.

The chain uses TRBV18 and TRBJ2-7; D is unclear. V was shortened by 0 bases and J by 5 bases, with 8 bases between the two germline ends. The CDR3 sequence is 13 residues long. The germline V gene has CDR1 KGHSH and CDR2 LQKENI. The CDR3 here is CASSPPSVNEQYF. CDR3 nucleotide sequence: TGTGCCAGCTCACCACCCTCGGTGAACGAGCAGTACTTC.

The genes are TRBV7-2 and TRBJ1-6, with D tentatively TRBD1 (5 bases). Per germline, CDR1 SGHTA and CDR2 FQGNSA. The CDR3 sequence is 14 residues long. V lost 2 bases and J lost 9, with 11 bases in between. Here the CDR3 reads CASSLRGMASPLHF. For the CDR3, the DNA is TGTGCCAGCAGCTTACGGGGGATGGCTTCACCCCTCCACTTT.

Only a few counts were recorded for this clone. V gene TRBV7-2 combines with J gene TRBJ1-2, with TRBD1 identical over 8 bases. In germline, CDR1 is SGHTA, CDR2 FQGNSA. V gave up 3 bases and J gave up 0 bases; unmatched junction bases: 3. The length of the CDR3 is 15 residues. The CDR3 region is CASSFGQGPNYGYTF. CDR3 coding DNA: TGTGCCAGCAGCTTCGGACAGGGACCTAACTATGGCTACACCTTC.

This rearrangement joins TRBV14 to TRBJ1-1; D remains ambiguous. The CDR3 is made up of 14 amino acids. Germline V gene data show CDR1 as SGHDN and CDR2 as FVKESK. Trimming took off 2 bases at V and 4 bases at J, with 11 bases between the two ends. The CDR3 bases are TGTGCCAGCAGCCAATTTGGACGGGGCACTGAAGCTTTCTTT. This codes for CASSQFGRGTEAFF.

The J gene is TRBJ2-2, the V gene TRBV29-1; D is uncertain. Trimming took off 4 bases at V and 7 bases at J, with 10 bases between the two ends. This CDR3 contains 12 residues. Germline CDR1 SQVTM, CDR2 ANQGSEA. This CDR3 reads CSVVIEGGELFF. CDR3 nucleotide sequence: TGCAGCGTTGTGATAGAAGGCGGGGAGCTGTTTTTT.

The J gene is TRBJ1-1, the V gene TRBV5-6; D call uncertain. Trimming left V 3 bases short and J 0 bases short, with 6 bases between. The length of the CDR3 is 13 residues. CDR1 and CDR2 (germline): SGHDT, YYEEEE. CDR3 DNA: TGTGCCAGCAGCTCAAGGGTGAACACTGAAGCTTTCTTT. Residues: CASSSRVNTEAFF. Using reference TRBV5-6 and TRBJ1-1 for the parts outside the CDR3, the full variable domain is DAGVTQSPTHLIKTRGQQVTLRCSPKSGHDTVSWYQQALGQGPQFIFQYYEEEERQRGNFPDRFSGHQFPNYSSELNVNALLLGDSALYLCASSSRVNTEAFFGQGTRLTVV.

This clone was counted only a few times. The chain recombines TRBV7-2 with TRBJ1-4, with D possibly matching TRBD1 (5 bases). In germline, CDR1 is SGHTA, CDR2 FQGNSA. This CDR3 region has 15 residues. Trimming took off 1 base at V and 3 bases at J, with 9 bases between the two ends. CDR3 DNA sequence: TGTGCCAGCAGCTTAGATCGGGGACCTAATGAAAAACTGTTTTTT. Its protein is CASSLDRGPNEKLFF.

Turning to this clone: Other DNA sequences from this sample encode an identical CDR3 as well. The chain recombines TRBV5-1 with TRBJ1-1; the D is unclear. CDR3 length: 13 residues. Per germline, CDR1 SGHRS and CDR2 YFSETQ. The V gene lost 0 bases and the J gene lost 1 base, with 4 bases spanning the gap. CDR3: CASSLAGNTEAFF. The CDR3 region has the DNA TGCGCCAGCAGCTTGGCCGGGAACACTGAAGCTTTCTTT. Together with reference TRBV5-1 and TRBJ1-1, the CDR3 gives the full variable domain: KAGVTQTPRYLIKTRGQQVTLSCSPISGHRSVSWYQQTPGQGLQFLFEYFSETQRNKGNFPGRFSGRQFSNSRSEMNVSTLELGDSALYLCASSLAGNTEAFFGQGTRLTVV.

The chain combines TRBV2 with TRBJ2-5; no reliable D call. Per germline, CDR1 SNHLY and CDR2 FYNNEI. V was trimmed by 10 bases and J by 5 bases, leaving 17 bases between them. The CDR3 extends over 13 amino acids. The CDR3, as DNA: TGTGCCACCCAGGCTCTTTTGGGGGAGACCCAGTACTTC. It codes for CATQALLGETQYF. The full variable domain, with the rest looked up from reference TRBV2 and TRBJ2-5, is EPEVTQTPSHQVTQMGQEVILRCVPISNHLYFYWYRQILGQKVEFLVSFYNNEISEKSEIFDDQFSVERPDGSNFTLKIRSTKLEDSAMYFCATQALLGETQYFGPGTRLLVL.

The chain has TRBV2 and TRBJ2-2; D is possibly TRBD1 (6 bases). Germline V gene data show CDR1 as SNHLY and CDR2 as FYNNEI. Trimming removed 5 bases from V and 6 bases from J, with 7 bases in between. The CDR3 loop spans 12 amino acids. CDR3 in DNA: TGTGCCAGCAGTACAGGGCCCGGGGAGCTGTTTTTT. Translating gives CASSTGPGELFF. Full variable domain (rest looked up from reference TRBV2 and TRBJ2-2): EPEVTQTPSHQVTQMGQEVILRCVPISNHLYFYWYRQILGQKVEFLVSFYNNEISEKSEIFDDQFSVERPDGSNFTLKIRSTKLEDSAMYFCASSTGPGELFFGEGSRLTVL.